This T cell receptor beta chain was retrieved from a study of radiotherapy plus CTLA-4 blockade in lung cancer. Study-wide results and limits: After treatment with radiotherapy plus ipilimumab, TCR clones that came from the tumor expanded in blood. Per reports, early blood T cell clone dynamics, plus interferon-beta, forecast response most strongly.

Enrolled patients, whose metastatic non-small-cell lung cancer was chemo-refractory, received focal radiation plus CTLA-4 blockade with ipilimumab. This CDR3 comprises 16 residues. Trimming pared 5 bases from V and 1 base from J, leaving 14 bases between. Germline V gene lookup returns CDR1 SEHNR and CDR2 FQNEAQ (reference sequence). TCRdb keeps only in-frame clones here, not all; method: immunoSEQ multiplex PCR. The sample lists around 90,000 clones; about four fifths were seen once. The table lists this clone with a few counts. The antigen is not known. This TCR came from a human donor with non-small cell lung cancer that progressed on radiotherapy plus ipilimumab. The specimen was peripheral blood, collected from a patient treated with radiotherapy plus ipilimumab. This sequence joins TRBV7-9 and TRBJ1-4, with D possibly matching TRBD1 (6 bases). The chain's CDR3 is CASSQQGGVTNEKLFF. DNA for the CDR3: TGTGCCAGCAGCCAACAGGGAGGGGTAACTAATGAAAAACTGTTTTTT.